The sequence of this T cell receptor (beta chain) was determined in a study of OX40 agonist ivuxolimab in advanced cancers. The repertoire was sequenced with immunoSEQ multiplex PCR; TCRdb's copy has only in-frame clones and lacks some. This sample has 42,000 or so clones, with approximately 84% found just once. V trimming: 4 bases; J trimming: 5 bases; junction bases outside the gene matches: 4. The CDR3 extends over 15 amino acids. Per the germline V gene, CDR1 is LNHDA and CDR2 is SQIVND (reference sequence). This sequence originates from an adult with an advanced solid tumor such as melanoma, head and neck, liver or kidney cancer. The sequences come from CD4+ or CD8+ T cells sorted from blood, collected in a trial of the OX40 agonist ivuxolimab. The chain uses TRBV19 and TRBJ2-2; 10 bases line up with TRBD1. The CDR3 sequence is CASSTGQGGTGELFF. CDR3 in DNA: TGTGCCAGTAGTACCGGACAGGGGGGTACCGGGGAGCTGTTTTTT.